One TCR beta chain is described in this entry. There are 13 residues in the CDR3. From germline, CDR1 is ENHRY and CDR2 SYGVKD. Between the trimmed V and J ends, which lost 8 bases and 0 bases, there was a span of 10 bases. This entry is derived from a study of blood T cell repertoires in COVID-19. Repertoires were generated with immunoSEQ multiplex PCR, while TCRdb's copy carries only in-frame clones and drops some. The sample comprises under 400,000 clones, 85% to 90% of which are singletons, and 2.5% to 3.5% rests with the top ten. The receptor was derived from a woman in her twenties or thirties with COVID-19, enrolled during active disease. The chain joins TRBV10-3 to TRBJ1-2; D might be TRBD1 (5 bases). The sequencing input was peripheral blood. The CDR3 DNA reads as TGTGCCATCTGGGGCAGCGCTAACTATGGCTACACCTTC. Encoded protein: CAIWGSANYGYTF.